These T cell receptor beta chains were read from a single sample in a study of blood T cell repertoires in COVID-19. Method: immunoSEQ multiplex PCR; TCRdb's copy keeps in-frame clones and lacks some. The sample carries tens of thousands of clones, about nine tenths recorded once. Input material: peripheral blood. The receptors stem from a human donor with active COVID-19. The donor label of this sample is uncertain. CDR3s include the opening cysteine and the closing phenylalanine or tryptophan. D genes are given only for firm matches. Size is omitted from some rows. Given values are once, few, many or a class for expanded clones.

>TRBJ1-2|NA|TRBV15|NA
CATSRDTQGSYGYTF
TGTGCCACCAGCAGAGATACCCAGGGGAGCTATGGCTACACCTTC
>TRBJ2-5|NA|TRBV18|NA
CASSLQGASQETQYF
TGTGCCAGCTCTCTACAAGGGGCCAGCCAAGAGACCCAGTACTTC
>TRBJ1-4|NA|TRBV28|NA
CASSLEAAAATNEKLFF
TGTGCCAGCAGTTTAGAGGCGGCGGCTGCAACTAATGAAAAACTGTTTTTT
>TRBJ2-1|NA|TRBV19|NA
CASSTPGHAAYGVGQFF
TGTGCCAGTAGTACTCCGGGACACGCTGCCTATGGGGTGGGGCAGTTCTTC
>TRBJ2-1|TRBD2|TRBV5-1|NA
CASSLLASGGYNEQFF
TGCGCCAGCAGCTTGTTAGCTAGCGGGGGCTACAATGAGCAGTTCTTC
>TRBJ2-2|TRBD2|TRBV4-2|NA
CASSLRGPTGTSGGENTGELFF
TGTGCCAGCAGCCTCAGGGGACCCACGGGGACTAGCGGGGGGGAGAACACCGGGGAGCTGTTTTTT
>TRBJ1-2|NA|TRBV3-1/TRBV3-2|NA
CASSYRDTGGYTF
TGTGCCAGCAGCTACCGGGACACCGGTGGCTACACCTTC
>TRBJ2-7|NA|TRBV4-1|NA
CASSQVGTSDGEQYF
TGCGCCAGCAGCCAAGTCGGGACAAGCGACGGGGAGCAGTACTTC
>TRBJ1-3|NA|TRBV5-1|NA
CASSLGASSGNTIYF
TGCGCCAGCAGCTTGGGGGCAAGCTCTGGAAACACCATATATTTT
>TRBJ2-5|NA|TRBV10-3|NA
CAISESTGGGTQYF
TGTGCCATCAGTGAGTCGACGGGGGGCGGGACCCAGTACTTC
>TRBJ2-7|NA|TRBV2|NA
CASSAARGFTYEQYF
TGTGCCAGCAGTGCCGCCAGGGGCTTTACCTACGAGCAGTACTTC
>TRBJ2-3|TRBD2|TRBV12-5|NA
CASGYGLAGGDGRQYF
TGTGCTAGTGGCTATGGACTAGCGGGAGGTGATGGGAGGCAGTATTTT
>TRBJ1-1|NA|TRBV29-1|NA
CSVRSPTRGTEAFF
TGCAGCGTCCGTAGTCCCACACGGGGCACTGAAGCTTTCTTT
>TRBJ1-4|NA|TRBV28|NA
CASSFGGGANEKLFF
TGTGCCAGCAGTTTTGGCGGGGGCGCAAATGAAAAACTGTTTTTT
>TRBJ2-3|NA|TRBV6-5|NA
CASTKSGTQYF
TGTGCCAGCACGAAATCGGGTACGCAGTATTTT
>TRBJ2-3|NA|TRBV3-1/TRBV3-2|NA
CASSQDPGGTDTQYF
TGTGCCAGCAGCCAAGACCCGGGAGGCACAGATACGCAGTATTTT
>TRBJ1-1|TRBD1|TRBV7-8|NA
CASSPGQVNTEAFF
TGTGCCAGCAGCCCGGGACAGGTGAACACTGAAGCTTTCTTT
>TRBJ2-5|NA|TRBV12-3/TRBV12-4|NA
CASSARGRETQYF
TGTGCCAGCAGTGCCCGCGGCCGGGAGACCCAGTACTTC
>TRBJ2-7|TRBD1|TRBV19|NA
CASSTPRTGLYEQYF
TGTGCCAGTAGTACCCCCCGGACAGGCCTCTACGAGCAGTACTTC
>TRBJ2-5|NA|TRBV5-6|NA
CASSPLGSGETQYF
TGTGCCAGCAGCCCCCTCGGGAGCGGGGAGACCCAGTACTTC
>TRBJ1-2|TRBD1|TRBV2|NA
CASSEGQGKGYTF
TGTGCCAGCAGTGAAGGACAGGGAAAAGGCTACACCTTC
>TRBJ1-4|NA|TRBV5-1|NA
CASSLIQGSEKLFF
TGCGCCAGCAGCTTGATACAGGGCAGCGAAAAACTGTTTTTT
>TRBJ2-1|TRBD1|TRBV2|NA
CASRSQGINEQFF
TGTGCCAGCAGGTCACAGGGGATCAATGAGCAGTTCTTC
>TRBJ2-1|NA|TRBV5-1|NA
CASSLVEGVDEQFF
TGCGCCAGCAGCTTGGTAGAGGGGGTCGATGAGCAGTTCTTC
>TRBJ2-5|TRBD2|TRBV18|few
CASSPDTSGGETQYF
TGTGCCAGCTCACCAGACACTAGCGGGGGGGAGACCCAGTACTTC
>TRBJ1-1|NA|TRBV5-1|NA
CASRGGPSGTEAFF
TGCGCCAGCAGGGGGGGTCCTTCGGGCACTGAAGCTTTCTTT
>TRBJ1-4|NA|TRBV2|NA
CASRQALSGINEKLFF
TGTGCCAGCAGGCAAGCGTTGTCAGGGATCAATGAAAAACTGTTTTTT
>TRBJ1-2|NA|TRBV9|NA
CASSRRGGDGYTF
TGTGCCAGCAGCCGGCGAGGGGGGGATGGCTACACCTTC
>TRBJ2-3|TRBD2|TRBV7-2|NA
CASTPGLAITDTQYF
TGTGCCAGCACACCGGGACTAGCGATTACAGATACGCAGTATTTT
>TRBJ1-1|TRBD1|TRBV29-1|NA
CSVDRGGTEAFF
TGCAGCGTGGACAGGGGTGGCACTGAAGCTTTCTTT
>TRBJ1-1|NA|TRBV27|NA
CASSPRVSLENTEAFF
TGTGCCAGCAGTCCCAGGGTCAGTTTAGAGAACACTGAAGCTTTCTTT
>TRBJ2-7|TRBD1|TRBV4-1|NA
CASSRKGQGAVYEQYF
TGCGCCAGCAGCCGGAAGGGACAGGGGGCTGTATACGAGCAGTACTTC
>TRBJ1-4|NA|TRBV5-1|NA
CASSIGTLEEKLFF
TGCGCCAGCAGCATTGGGACATTGGAGGAAAAACTGTTTTTT
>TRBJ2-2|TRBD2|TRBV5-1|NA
CASSPSLASGELFF
TGCGCCAGCAGCCCCTCACTAGCGTCCGGGGAGCTGTTTTTT
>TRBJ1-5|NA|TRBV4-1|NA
CASSQEGLSNQPQHF
TGCGCCAGCAGCCAGGAGGGTCTTAGCAATCAGCCCCAGCATTTT
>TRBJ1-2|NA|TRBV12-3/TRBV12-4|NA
CASSPSEVHGYTF
TGTGCCAGCAGTCCCTCGGAGGTTCATGGCTACACCTTC
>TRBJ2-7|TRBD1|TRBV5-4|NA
CASSLYVTGIDEQYF
TGTGCCAGCAGCTTGTACGTGACAGGGATCGACGAGCAGTACTTC
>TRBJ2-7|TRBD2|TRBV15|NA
CATSRVRAGASYEQYF
TGTGCCACCAGCAGAGTACGAGCGGGGGCATCCTACGAGCAGTACTTC
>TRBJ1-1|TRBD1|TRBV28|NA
CASSRNRGTEAFF
TGTGCCAGCAGTAGAAACAGGGGTACTGAAGCTTTCTTT
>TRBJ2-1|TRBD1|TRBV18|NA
CASSHDRARSSYNEQFF
TGTGCCAGCTCCCATGACAGGGCCCGTAGCTCCTACAATGAGCAGTTCTTC
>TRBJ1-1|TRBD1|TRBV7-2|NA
CASSRQGLNTEAFF
TGTGCCAGCAGTCGACAGGGATTGAACACTGAAGCTTTCTTT
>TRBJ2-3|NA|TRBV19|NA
CASSTTSSDTQYF
TGTGCCAGTAGTACCACTAGCTCCGATACGCAGTATTTT
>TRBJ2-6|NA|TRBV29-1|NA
CSAQVEPANVLTF
TGCAGCGCCCAGGTGGAACCGGCCAACGTCCTGACTTTC
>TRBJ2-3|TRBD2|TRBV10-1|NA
CASSRTSGGSTDTQYF
TGCGCCAGCAGTCGGACTAGCGGGGGGAGCACAGATACGCAGTATTTT
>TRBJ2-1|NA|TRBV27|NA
CASSGGRGPYNEQFF
TGTGCCAGCAGTGGGGGGCGGGGGCCATACAATGAGCAGTTCTTC